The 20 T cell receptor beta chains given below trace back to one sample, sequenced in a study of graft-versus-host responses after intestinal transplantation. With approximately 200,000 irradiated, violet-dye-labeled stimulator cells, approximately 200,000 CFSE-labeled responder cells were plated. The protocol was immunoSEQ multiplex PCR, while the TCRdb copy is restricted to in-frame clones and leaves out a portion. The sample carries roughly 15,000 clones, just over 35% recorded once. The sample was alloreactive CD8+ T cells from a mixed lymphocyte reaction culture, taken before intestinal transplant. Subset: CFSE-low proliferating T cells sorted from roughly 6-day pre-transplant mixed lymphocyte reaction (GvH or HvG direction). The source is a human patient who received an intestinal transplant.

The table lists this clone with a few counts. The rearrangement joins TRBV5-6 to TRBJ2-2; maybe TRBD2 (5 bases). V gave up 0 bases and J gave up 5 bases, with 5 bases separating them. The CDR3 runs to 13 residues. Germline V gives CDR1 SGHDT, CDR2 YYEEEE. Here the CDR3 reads CASSLGRTGELFF. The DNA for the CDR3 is TGTGCCAGCAGCTTGGGGAGGACCGGGGAGCTGTTTTTT.

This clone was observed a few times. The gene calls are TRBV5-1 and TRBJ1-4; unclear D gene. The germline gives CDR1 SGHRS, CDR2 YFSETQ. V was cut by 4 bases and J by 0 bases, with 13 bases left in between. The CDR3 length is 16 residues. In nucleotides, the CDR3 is TGCGCCAGCAGCCCGAACCGGGCCGCAACTAATGAAAAACTGTTTTTT. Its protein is CASSPNRAATNEKLFF.

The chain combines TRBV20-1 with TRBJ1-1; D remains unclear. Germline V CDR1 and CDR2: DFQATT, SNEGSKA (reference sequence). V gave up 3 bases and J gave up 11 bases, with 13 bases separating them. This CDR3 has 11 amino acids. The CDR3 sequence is CSARTRLKAFF. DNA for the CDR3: TGCAGTGCTAGGACACGGCTGAAGGCTTTCTTT.

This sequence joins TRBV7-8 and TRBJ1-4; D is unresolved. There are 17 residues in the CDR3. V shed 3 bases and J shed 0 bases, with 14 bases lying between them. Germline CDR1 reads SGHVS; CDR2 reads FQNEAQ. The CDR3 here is CASSFYGSGATNEKLFF. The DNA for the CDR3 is TGTGCCAGCAGCTTTTATGGGAGTGGGGCAACTAATGAAAAACTGTTTTTT.

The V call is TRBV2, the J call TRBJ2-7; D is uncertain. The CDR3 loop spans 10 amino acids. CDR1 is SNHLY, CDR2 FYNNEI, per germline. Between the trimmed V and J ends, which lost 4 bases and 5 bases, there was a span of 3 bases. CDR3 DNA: TGTGCCAGCAGTGTTCACGAGCAGTACTTC. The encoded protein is CASSVHEQYF.

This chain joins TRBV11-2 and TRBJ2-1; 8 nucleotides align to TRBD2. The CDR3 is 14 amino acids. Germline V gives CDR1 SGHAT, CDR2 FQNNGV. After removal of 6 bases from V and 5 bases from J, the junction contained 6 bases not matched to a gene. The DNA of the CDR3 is TGTGCCAGCAGGAAGTGGCGGGGGGACAATGAGCAGTTCTTC. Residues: CASRKWRGDNEQFF.

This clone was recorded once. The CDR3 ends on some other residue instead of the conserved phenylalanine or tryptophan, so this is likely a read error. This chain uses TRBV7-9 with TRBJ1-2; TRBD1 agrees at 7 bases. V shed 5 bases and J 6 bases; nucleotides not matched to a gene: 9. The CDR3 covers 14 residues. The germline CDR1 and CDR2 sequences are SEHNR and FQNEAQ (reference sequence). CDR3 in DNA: TGTGCCAGCAGCCCTAGGACAGGCTTTGATGGCTACACCCTC. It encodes CASSPRTGFDGYTL.

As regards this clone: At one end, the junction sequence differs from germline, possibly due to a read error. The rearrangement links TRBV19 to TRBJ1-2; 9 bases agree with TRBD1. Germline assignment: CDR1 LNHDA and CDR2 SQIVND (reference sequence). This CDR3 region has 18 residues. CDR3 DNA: TGTGCCAGCAGTAAGAGACTACGGGACAGGGCCTTTAGGGGTGGCTACACCTTC. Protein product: CASSKRLRDRAFRGGYTF.

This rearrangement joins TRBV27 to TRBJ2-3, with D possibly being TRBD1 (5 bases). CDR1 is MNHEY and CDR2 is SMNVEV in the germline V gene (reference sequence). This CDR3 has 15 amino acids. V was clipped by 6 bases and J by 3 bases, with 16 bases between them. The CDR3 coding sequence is TGTGCCAGCAGCCTGACAGACCCCCCTACAGATACGCAGTATTTT. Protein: CASSLTDPPTDTQYF.

The CDR3 spells CANKDRGISPLHF. CDR3 coding DNA: TGTGCCAACAAGGACAGGGGTATTTCACCCCTCCACTTT. The chain recombines TRBV2 with TRBJ1-6, with 9 bases aligning to TRBD1. J lost 9 bases, V lost 10 bases, and 7 bases had no gene match. The CDR3 runs to 13 residues. The V gene's germline CDR1 is SNHLY and CDR2 FYNNEI.

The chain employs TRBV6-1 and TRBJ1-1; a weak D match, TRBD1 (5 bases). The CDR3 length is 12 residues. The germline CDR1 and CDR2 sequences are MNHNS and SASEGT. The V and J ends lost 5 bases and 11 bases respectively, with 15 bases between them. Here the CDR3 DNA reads TGTGCCAGCAGTTTTAAGGGGAACCCGGCTTTCTTT. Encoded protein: CASSFKGNPAFF.

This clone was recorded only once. In DNA, the CDR3 is TGTGCCAGCAGCTTGGGGAGACGGACTCACTTTAACTATGGCTACACCTTC. As protein: CASSLGRRTHFNYGYTF. The V and J genes are TRBV11-3 and TRBJ1-2; D uncertain. Trimming took off 3 bases at V and 1 base at J, with 18 bases between the two ends. The CDR3 totals 17 residues. Per the germline V gene, CDR1 is SGHNT and CDR2 is YENEEA.

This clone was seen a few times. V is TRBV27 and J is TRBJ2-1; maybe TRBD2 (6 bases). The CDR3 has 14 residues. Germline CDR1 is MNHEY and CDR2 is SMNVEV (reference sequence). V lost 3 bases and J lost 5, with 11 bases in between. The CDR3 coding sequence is TGTGCCAGCAGTTTTGGGGGGTTCGACAATGAGCAGTTCTTC. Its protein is CASSFGGFDNEQFF.

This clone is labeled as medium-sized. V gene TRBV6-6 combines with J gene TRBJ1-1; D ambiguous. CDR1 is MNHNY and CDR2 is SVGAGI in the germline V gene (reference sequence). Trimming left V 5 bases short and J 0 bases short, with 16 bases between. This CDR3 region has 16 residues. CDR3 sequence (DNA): TGTGCCAGCAGTCTCAGTGTCTCCCTAATGAACACTGAAGCTTTCTTT. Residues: CASSLSVSLMNTEAFF.

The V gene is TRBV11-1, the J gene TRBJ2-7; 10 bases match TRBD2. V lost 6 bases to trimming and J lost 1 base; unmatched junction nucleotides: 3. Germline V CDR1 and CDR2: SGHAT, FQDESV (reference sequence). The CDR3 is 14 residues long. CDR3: CASSWTSGSYEQYF. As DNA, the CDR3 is TGTGCCAGCAGTTGGACTAGCGGATCCTACGAGCAGTACTTC.

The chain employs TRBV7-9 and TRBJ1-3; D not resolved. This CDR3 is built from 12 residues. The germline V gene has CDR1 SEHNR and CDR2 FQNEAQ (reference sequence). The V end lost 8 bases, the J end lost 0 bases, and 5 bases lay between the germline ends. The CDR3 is CASAYSGNTIYF. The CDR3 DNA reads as TGTGCCAGCGCTTACTCTGGAAACACCATATATTTT.

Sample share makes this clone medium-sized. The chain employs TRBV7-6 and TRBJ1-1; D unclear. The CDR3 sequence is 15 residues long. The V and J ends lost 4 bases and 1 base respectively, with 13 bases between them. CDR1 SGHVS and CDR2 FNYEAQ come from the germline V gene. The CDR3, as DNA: TGTGCCAGCAGCTGGCGGCAGGAGGGGAACACTGAAGCTTTCTTT. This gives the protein CASSWRQEGNTEAFF.

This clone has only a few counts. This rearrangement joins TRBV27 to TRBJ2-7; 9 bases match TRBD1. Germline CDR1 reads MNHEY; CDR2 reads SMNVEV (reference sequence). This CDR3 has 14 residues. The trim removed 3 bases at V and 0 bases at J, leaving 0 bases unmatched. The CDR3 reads CASSLGQGSYEQYF. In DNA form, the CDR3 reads TGTGCCAGCAGTTTGGGACAGGGCTCCTACGAGCAGTACTTC.

The DNA of the CDR3 is TGTGCCAGCAGTGGCAATAACTATGGCTACACCTTC. It specifies CASSGNNYGYTF. The chain employs TRBV9 and TRBJ1-2, with D hard to call. Germline lookup yields CDR1 SGDLS and CDR2 YYNGEE. The germline V and J ends were trimmed by 5 bases and 1 base, with 6 bases remaining between them. The CDR3 spans 12 residues.

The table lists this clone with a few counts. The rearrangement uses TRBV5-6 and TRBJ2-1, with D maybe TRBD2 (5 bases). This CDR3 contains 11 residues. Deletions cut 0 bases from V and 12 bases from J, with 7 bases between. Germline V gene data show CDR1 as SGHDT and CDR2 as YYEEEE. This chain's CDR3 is CASSLGAGQFF. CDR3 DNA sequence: TGTGCCAGCAGCTTGGGGGCGGGGCAGTTCTTC. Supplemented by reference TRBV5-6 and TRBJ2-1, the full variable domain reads DAGVTQSPTHLIKTRGQQVTLRCSPKSGHDTVSWYQQALGQGPQFIFQYYEEEERQRGNFPDRFSGHQFPNYSSELNVNALLLGDSALYLCASSLGAGQFFGPGTRLTVL.